This TCR beta chain was documented in a study of shared clonotypes between healthy human individuals. Germline V gives CDR1 SGHVS, CDR2 FQNEAQ. The CDR3 extends over 16 amino acids. The V end was cut by 3 bases, the J end by 0 bases, with 12 bases between. Assay used: immunoSEQ multiplex PCR; TCRdb lists only in-frame clones, some missing. The sample yields under 2.5 million clones, 85% to 95% seen once. Only one count was recorded for this clone. The receptor was isolated from a man in his late teens or twenties in good health. Some clones in this sample may be carry-over from other donors' samples. This chain connects TRBV7-8 to TRBJ2-1; D is unclear. The specimen sequenced was naive CD4+ T cells from PBMCs. Subset of the sample: CD45RA+ positively selected. The CDR3, as DNA: TGTGCCAGCAGCTTGCTCTTCATGAGCTCCTACAATGAGCAGTTCTTC. This encodes CASSLLFMSSYNEQFF.